This T cell receptor beta chain was recorded in a study of blood T cell repertoires in COVID-19. Background on the study: In each case, the material was cDNA or gDNA derived from T cells, B-cell-depleted T cells, or PBMCs.

Germline V gene sequence: CDR1 KGHSH, CDR2 LQKENI. Deletions cut 2 bases from V and 0 bases from J, with 9 bases between. The CDR3 is 15 amino acids. Some clones are missing from TCRdb's copy, which holds only in-frame ones; the method was immunoSEQ multiplex PCR. Of under 250,000 clones in the sample, about 76% are singletons; the top ten hold about 8.9%. The chain has TRBV18 and TRBJ2-3, with D perhaps TRBD1 (6 bases). The sequencing input was PBMCs or T cells enriched from blood (not recorded which). The TCR sequence derives from a woman in her fifties or sixties with acute COVID-19. This CDR3 is CASSPGGASTDTQYF. The CDR3 DNA reads TGTGCCAGCTCACCAGGGGGCGCGAGCACAGATACGCAGTATTTT.